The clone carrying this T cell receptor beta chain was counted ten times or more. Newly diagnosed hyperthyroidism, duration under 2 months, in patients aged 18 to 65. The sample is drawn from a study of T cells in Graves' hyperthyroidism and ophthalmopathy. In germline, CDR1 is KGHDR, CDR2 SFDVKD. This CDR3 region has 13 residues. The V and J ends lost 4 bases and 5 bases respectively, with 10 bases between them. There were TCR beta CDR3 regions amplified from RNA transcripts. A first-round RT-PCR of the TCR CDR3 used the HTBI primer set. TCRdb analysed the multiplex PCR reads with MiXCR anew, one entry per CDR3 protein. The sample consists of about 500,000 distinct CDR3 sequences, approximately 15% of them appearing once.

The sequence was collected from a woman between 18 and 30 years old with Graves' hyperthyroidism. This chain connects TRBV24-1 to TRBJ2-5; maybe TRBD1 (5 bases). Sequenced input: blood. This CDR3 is CATSEDTRETQYF. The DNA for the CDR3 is TGTGCCACCAGTGAGGACACCCGGGAGACCCAGTACTTC.